A selection of T cell receptor beta chains follows, all from one sample in a study of shared clonotypes between healthy human individuals. Only in-frame clones appear in the TCRdb table, and some are missing; sequencing was by immunoSEQ multiplex PCR. This table has some 980,000 clones, roughly 72% appearing once. The sample comprised memory CD4+ T cells sorted from blood. These receptor sequences come from a man aged 18 to 30 in good health. Both conserved end residues are part of each CDR3. D genes are given only for firm matches. Size is omitted from some rows. Given values are once, few, many or a class for expanded clones.

. | . | TRBJ1-6 | TRBV19 | TGTGCCAGTAGTATACGGGACTCAGGGAGGGACTCACCCCTCCACTTT | CASSIRDSGRDSPLHF
. | . | TRBJ2-2 | TRBV6-9 | TGTGCCAGCAGTTATAACCGGGAGCTCGGCACCGGGGAGCTGTTTTTT | CASSYNRELGTGELFF
TRBD1 | . | TRBJ2-7 | TRBV6-1 | TGTGCCAGAGACAGGGTTAACGAGCAGTACTTC | CARDRVNEQYF
TRBD1 | . | TRBJ2-7 | TRBV30 | TGTGCCTGGAGGGTGAGACAGGGCGGGGAGCAGTACTTC | CAWRVRQGGEQYF
TRBD1 | . | TRBJ2-2 | TRBV10-3 | TGTGCCACCCGACAGGGCATGGACACCGGGGAGCTGTTTTTT | CATRQGMDTGELFF
TRBD2 | . | TRBJ2-1 | TRBV10-3 | TGTGCCATCAGTGCCGGAGGGACTAGCGGGAGTGGGTATGAGCAGTTCTTC | CAISAGGTSGSGYEQFF
. | . | TRBJ1-4 | TRBV6-5 | TGTGCCAGCAGTAGGGGCCCGCTTGGTGAAAAACTGTTTTTT | CASSRGPLGEKLFF
TRBD1 | . | TRBJ2-5 | TRBV29-1 | TGCAGCGTTGCGACGGGACAGGGTGGAGAGACCCAGTACTTC | CSVATGQGGETQYF
. | . | TRBJ1-1 | TRBV5-1 | TGCGCCAGCAGCCTATCGACAGGGAACACTGAAGCTTTCTTT | CASSLSTGNTEAFF
. | many | TRBJ1-5 | TRBV6-1 | TGTGCCAGCAGTGAAGCGCGTACTAATCAGCCCCAGCATTTT | CASSEARTNQPQHF
. | . | TRBJ2-3 | TRBV18 | TGTGCCAGCTCACCAGCGGGAAACACAGATACGCAGTATTTT | CASSPAGNTDTQYF
. | . | TRBJ2-7 | TRBV6-6 | TGTGCCAGCAGTTACGCCATAACTAGGCTGATCTACGAGCAGTACTTC | CASSYAITRLIYEQYF
. | . | TRBJ2-2 | TRBV10-1 | TGCGCCAGCAGTGAGACCTTCGGGACCGTTAATTCCGGGGAGCTGTTTTTT | CASSETFGTVNSGELFF
. | . | TRBJ2-2 | TRBV25-1 | TGTGCCAGCAGTGACGAACCGAACACCGGGGAGCTGTTTTTT | CASSDEPNTGELFF
. | . | TRBJ1-1 | TRBV5-1 | TGCGCCAGCAGCTTGGCCAGGAGTTTGAACACTGAAGCTTTCTTT | CASSLARSLNTEAFF
. | few | TRBJ1-3 | TRBV7-3 | TGTGCCAGCAGCTTATTCGTTAGTGTGAGGAGAAACACCATATATTTT | CASSLFVSVRRNTIYF
. | once | TRBJ1-6 | TRBV30 | TGTGCCTGGAGCGTCGGTAATTCACCCCTCCACTTT | CAWSVGNSPLHF
. | . | TRBJ1-5 | TRBV5-8 | TGTGCCAGCAGCTTGAAAACGGAGCAGCCCCAGCATTTT | CASSLKTEQPQHF
. | few | TRBJ1-6 | TRBV19 | TGTGCCAGTAGTATCTTGGGGTCACCCCTCCACTTT | CASSILGSPLHF
TRBD2 | few | TRBJ2-5 | TRBV27 | TGTGCCAGCAGTTTATCGCGCAAAGGACTAGCGGATTATCAAGAGACCCAGTACTTC | CASSLSRKGLADYQETQYF
. | once | TRBJ1-2 | TRBV5-1 | TGCGCCAGCAGCTTGGGGCCGTCCGACGGTGGCTACACCTTC | CASSLGPSDGGYTF
. | few | TRBJ2-1 | TRBV2 | TGTGCCAGCAGCGGGGTACCCTACAATGAGCAGTTCTTC | CASSGVPYNEQFF
TRBD1 | . | TRBJ1-1 | TRBV2 | TGTGCCAGCTTGGGACAGGGGAAGGTAACTGAAGCTTTCTTT | CASLGQGKVTEAFF
. | few | TRBJ2-7 | TRBV6-5 | TGTGCCAGCAGTTACATAGACGAGCAGTACTTC | CASSYIDEQYF
. | . | TRBJ2-5 | TRBV11-3 | TGTGCCAGCAGCTCCGGGATGGAGACCCAGTACTTC | CASSSGMETQYF
. | . | TRBJ2-3 | TRBV11-3 | TGTGCCAGCAGCGCACGACGGGCAGGGCAGGGTGGGGATACGCAGTATTTT | CASSARRAGQGGDTQYF
. | few | TRBJ2-7 | TRBV5-1 | TGCGCCAGCAGCTTGGACAGTCGCGCGGGTGAGCAGTACTTC | CASSLDSRAGEQYF
. | many | TRBJ2-1 | TRBV6-1 | TGTGCCAGCAGTGAACCCGGGCGGCGGAATGAGCAGTTCTTC | CASSEPGRRNEQFF
. | . | TRBJ1-5 | TRBV6-1 | TGTGCCAGCAGTCCCGACCTGGGTCACCCCCAGCATTTT | CASSPDLGHPQHF
TRBD1 | . | TRBJ2-7 | TRBV6-1 | TGTGCCAGCAGTGAATCGGGACAGGGTCTGAGGCCCCAGTACTTC | CASSESGQGLRPQYF
TRBD2 | . | TRBJ2-7 | TRBV6-1 | TGTGCCAGCAGTGAAGTGCCAGCGGGAGGCTACGAGCAGTACTTC | CASSEVPAGGYEQYF
TRBD2 | once | TRBJ2-2 | TRBV7-8 | TGTGCCAGCAGCATTATAGCGGGGAACACCGGGGAGCTGTTTTTT | CASSIIAGNTGELFF
. | . | TRBJ1-2 | TRBV29-1 | TGCAGCGGGACAGAGAAGTATGGCTACACCTTC | CSGTEKYGYTF
. | . | TRBJ1-2 | TRBV25-1 | TGTGCCAGCAGTGAAGGCCAGTATGGCTACACCTTC | CASSEGQYGYTF
TRBD1 | . | TRBJ1-2 | TRBV28 | TGTGCCAGCAGGTCGACAGGGGAATCCTATGGCTACACCTTC | CASRSTGESYGYTF
. | . | TRBJ2-1 | TRBV25-1 | TGTGCCAGCAGTGAATGGTCAGCCAATGAGCAGTTCTTC | CASSEWSANEQFF
. | few | TRBJ1-1 | TRBV5-4 | TGTGCCAGCAGCTTCCTCATGAACACTGAAGCTTTCTTT | CASSFLMNTEAFF
TRBD1 | few | TRBJ2-7 | TRBV30 | TGTGCCTGGAGTGTCAGACAGGGGCAGGGCTACGAGCAGTACTTC | CAWSVRQGQGYEQYF
TRBD1 | few | TRBJ1-6 | TRBV5-1 | TGCGCCAGCAGCTTGGGGACAGGGAGGAGTTCACCCCTCCACTTT | CASSLGTGRSSPLHF
TRBD2 | . | TRBJ2-7 | TRBV6-1 | TGTGCAAGCGGGACGGGCCTCAGCGAGCAGTACTTC | CASGTGLSEQYF
. | . | TRBJ2-7 | TRBV7-9 | TGTGCCAGCAGCTTAGGTACCGGGGGTGCGGGGGAGCAGTACTTC | CASSLGTGGAGEQYF
. | . | TRBJ1-4 | TRBV7-2 | TGTGCCAGCAGCCGCCGGGGTAGTAGGGAAGAAAAACTGTTTTTT | CASSRRGSREEKLFF
. | once | TRBJ1-1 | TRBV6-5 | TGTGCCAGCAGTTATGGGACGTCCACTGAAGCTTTCTTT | CASSYGTSTEAFF
. | . | TRBJ2-3 | TRBV7-9 | TGTGCCAGCAGCTTATTTGGAACCACAGATACGCAGTATTTT | CASSLFGTTDTQYF
. | . | TRBJ2-5 | TRBV6-6 | TGTGCCAGCACTCGGGGACCGGGGAATGTCCAAGAGACCCAGTACTTC | CASTRGPGNVQETQYF
. | . | TRBJ1-6 | TRBV7-9 | TGTGCCAGCAGCTTAGATGCGGGATCACCCCTCCACTTT | CASSLDAGSPLHF
TRBD2 | . | TRBJ2-7 | TRBV7-2 | TGTGCCAGCAGCTTAGCGGGAAGCGGGATGGCCTACGAGCAGTACTTC | CASSLAGSGMAYEQYF
. | . | TRBJ1-2 | TRBV5-8 | TGTGCCAGCAGCCCTTGGGAGGGGAGAAGGGGCTACACCTTC | CASSPWEGRRGYTF
TRBD1 | . | TRBJ2-7 | TRBV5-1 | TGCGCCAGCAGCTTGGGGACCGGGACAGGAGGCTACGAGCAGTACTTC | CASSLGTGTGGYEQYF
TRBD2 | once | TRBJ2-7 | TRBV16 | TGTGCCAGCAGCCACGGACTAGCGGGAGAGAGGCAGTACTTC | CASSHGLAGERQYF
TRBD1 | . | TRBJ1-1 | TRBV30 | TGTGCCTGGGACAGGGGAGGAGGGACTGAAGCTTTCTTT | CAWDRGGGTEAFF